This record covers a single TCR beta chain. The antigen is not known. These data belong to a study of long-term antiretroviral therapy in people with HIV. Study-level results: Clones showing expansion before ART dominated the repertoire at all time points.

Each donor provided at least one pre-ART PBMC sample and at least two post-ART PBMC samples. V lost 7 bases to trimming and J lost 4 bases, with 10 bases between them. CDR1 and CDR2 (germline): LNHDA, SQIVND (reference sequence). This CDR3 is built from 12 residues. Run at survey level, the immunoSEQ assay was version v3.0. Each sample had sequencing targeting roughly 35,000-55,000 T-cell genomes. Profiling relied on immunoSEQ multiplex PCR, and the TCRdb table lists in-frame clones only, not all of them. Among fewer than 20,000 clones listed, roughly 86% were seen once. The chain has TRBV19 and TRBJ1-2, with no clear D. The source is a man in his forties with HIV. This sample comprised unsorted PBMCs, obtained 0.5 years after starting antiretroviral therapy. Here the CDR3 DNA reads TGTGCCAGTACCCACGGTCTCTATGGCTACACCTTC. This codes for CASTHGLYGYTF.